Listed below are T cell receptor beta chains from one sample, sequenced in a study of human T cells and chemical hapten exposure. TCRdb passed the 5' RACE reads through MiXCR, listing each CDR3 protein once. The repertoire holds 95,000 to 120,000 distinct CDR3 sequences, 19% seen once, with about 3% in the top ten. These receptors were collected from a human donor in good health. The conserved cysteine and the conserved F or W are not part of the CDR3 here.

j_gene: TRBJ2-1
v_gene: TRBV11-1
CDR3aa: ASSLAVGLRGYNEQF

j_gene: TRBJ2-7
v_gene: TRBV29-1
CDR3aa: SVDGEAGSTYEQY

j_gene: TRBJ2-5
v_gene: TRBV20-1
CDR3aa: SADRQAGYQETQY

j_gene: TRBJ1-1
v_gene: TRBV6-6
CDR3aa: AVGGGMNTEAF

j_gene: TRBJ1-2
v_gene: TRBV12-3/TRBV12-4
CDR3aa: ASSLVGQAKDYGYT

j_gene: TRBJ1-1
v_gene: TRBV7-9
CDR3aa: ASSPNRGTEAF

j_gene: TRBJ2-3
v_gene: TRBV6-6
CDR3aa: ASSPPGEDTQY

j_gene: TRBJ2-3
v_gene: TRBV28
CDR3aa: ASSPGLTHTQY

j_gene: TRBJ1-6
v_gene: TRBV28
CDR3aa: ASSSGLTSSYNSPLH

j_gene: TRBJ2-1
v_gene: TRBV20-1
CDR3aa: SARDPGGSPYNEQF

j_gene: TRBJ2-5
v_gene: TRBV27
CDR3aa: ASSSPHRRDQY

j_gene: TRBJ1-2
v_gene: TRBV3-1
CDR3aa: ASSLTDKYGYT

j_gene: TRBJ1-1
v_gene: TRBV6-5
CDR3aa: ASSRWGDNTEAF

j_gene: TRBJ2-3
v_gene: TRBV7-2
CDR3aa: ASSLGRQRERRDTQY

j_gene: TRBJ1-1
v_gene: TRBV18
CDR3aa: ASLGAPREAF

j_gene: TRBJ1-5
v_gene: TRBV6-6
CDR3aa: ASSPGQGGQPQH

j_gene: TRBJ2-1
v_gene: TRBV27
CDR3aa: ASSPRQGAYNEQF

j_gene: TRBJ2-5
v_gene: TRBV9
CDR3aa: ASSVGGFEGGTQY

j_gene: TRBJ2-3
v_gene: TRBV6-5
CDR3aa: ASSYLGQSTDTQY

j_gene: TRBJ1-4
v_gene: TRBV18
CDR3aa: ASSLRPGGATNEKLF

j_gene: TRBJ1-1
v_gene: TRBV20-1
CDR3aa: SASSGTGVRDTEAF

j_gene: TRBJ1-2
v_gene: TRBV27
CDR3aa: ASSLGQAANYGYT

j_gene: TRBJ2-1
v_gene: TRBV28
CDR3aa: ASSRPVNGRDNEQF

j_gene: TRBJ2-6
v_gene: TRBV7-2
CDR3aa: ASTLYGAPPSGANVLT

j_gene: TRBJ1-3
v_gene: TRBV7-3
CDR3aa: ASSLSGRGYGNTIY

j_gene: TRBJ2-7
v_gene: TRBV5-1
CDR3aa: ASSLDPTRYEQY

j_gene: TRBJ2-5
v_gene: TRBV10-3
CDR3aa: AISKATGSETQY

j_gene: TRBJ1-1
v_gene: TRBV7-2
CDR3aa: ASSPGGASMNTEAF

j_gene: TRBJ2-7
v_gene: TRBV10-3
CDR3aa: AIRDPNRETYEQY

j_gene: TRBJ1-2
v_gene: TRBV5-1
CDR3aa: ASSSRTGGDYGYT

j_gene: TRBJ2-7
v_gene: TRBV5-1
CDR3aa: ASSLLATSSYEQY

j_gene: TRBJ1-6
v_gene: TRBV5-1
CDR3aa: ASSLGRTRSSYNSPLH

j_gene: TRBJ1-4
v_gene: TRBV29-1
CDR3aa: SVEGREEGATNEKLF

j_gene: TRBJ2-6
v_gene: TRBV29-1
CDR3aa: SVAGSGANVLT

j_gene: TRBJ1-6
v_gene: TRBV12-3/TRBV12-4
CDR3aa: ASSLGVISSYNSPLH

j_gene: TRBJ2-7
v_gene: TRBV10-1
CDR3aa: APRDGFLYEQY

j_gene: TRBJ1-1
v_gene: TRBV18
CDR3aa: ASSPSWGNTEAF

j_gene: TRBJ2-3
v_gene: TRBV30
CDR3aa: AWSKGNTDTQY

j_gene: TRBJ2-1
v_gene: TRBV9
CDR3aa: ASSVGADSSYNEQF

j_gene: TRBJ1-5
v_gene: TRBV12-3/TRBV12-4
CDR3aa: ASSPGQGKPSQPQH

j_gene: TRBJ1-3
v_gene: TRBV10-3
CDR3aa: AISGGQGSSGNTIY

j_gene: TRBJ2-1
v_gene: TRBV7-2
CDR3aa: ASSLGTLAGVNEQF

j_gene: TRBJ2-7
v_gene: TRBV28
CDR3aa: ASSLAGTTGEQY

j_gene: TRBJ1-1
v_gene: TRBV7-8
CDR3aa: ASSLEFQGTEAF

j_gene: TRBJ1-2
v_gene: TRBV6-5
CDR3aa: ASSYEGQRRGYT

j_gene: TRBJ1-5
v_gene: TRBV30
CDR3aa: AWSVLGTNQPQH